These 7 T cell receptor beta chains were all obtained from the same sample, sequenced in a study of blood T cells in healthy people across ages (dated by TCRdb to 2014 to 2015). Library preparation employed 5' RACE. The reads were generated on an Illumina HiSeq 2500. A second PCR of about 7 to 12 cycles was run with a J-beta primer mix and a sample-barcoded 5' primer. TCRdb reran the public reads through fastp at Q25 and MiXCR, keeping productive beta chains. Records with the same CDR3 protein are collapsed into one entry carrying the most frequent genes and DNA. The sample table holds 1.5 million or so distinct CDR3 sequences, of which approximately 43% were seen once. About 4% of the sample goes to the ten largest clones. The sample comprised blood. These receptors all come from a woman in her late teens or twenties in good health.

This clonotype was seen only a few times. The chain recombines TRBV3-1 with TRBJ1-2; no definite D call. The germline V gene encodes CDR1 LGHDT and CDR2 YNNKEL (reference sequence). The CDR3 runs to 16 residues. Deletions cut 0 bases from V and 0 bases from J, with 11 bases between. CDR3 protein: CASSQDQTEANYGYTF. The CDR3 DNA sequence: TGTGCCAGCAGCCAAGACCAGACCGAAGCTAACTATGGCTACACCTTC.

The V call is TRBV6-1, the J call TRBJ1-2; 9 bases are shared with TRBD1. Germline CDR1 MNHNS, CDR2 SASEGT. The ends lost 5 bases at V and 4 bases at J; junction bases unmatched: 14. The CDR3 covers 17 residues. In nucleotides, the CDR3 is TGTGCCAGCAGTCGATTCCCCGGACAGGGGACCATCTATGGCTACACCTTC. Protein product: CASSRFPGQGTIYGYTF.

CDR3 in amino acids: CASSPDRKDQPQHF. The CDR3 nucleotides are TGTGCCAGCAGTCCGGACAGAAAAGATCAGCCCCAGCATTTT. V usage is TRBV27 and J usage is TRBJ1-5, with D perhaps matching TRBD1 (6 bases). The germline V gene has CDR1 MNHEY and CDR2 SMNVEV (reference sequence). This CDR3 has 14 amino acids. V gave up 5 bases and J gave up 5 bases, with 13 bases separating them.

This chain uses TRBV18 with TRBJ2-4; D gene ambiguous. This CDR3 has 15 amino acids. V lost 6 bases and J 0 bases, leaving 12 bases between the germline ends. Germline V gene sequence: CDR1 KGHSH, CDR2 LQKENI. In DNA, the CDR3 is TGTGCCAGCTCGACGAATCCCCTAGCCAAAAACATTCAGTACTTC. Its protein product is CASSTNPLAKNIQYF. The variable domain in full, completed from reference TRBV18 and TRBJ2-4, reads NAGVMQNPRHLVRRRGQEARLRCSPMKGHSHVYWYRQLPEEGLKFMVYLQKENIIDESGMPKERFSAEFPKEGPSILRIQQVVRGDSAAYFCASSTNPLAKNIQYFGAGTRLSVL.

The V gene is TRBV19, the J gene TRBJ1-6; no definite D call. V was shortened by 7 bases and J by 3 bases, with 16 bases between the two germline ends. Germline V gives CDR1 LNHDA, CDR2 SQIVND (reference sequence). The CDR3 is made up of 16 amino acids. CDR3 sequence (DNA): TGTGCCAGTACCCTGATGGGCGGAAGCTATAATTCACCCCTCCACTTT. Amino acid sequence: CASTLMGGSYNSPLHF.

The chain employs TRBV28 and TRBJ2-1, with D unclear. The germline CDR1 and CDR2 sequences are MDHEN and SYDVKM. V lost 11 bases to trimming and J lost 8 bases, with 19 bases between them. CDR3 length: 13 amino acids. For the CDR3, the DNA is TGTGCCGGCCAAGGAAGGGAAAGTGATGAGCAGTTCTTC. Translated: CAGQGRESDEQFF.

The genes are TRBV20-1 and TRBJ1-4; D is uncertain. The V end lost 6 bases, the J end lost 5 bases, and 10 bases lay between the germline ends. CDR3 length: 12 residues. Germline V gives CDR1 DFQATT, CDR2 SNEGSKA (reference sequence). CDR3 residues: CSAGSQNEKLFF. CDR3 coding DNA: TGCAGTGCCGGCAGCCAGAATGAAAAACTGTTTTTT.